This is a list of T cell receptor beta chains from one sample in a study of CD8 T cells in ankylosing spondylitis. MiXCR, run by TCRdb on the 5' RACE reads, gives a single entry per CDR3 protein. The sample has 300,000 to 350,000 distinct CDR3 sequences; roughly 20% are singletons. The source material was blood, either unsorted or a sorted T cell fraction (not recorded which). These receptors were obtained from a female donor with ankylosing spondylitis or in good health (not recorded which). The conserved cysteine and the conserved F or W are not part of the CDR3 here. The order of the fields is V gene, clone size, J gene, CDR3 protein. Part of the rows lack a size; the others show once, few, many or a class for expanded clones.

>TRBV2|few|TRBJ2-1
ASTSGYHNEQF
>TRBV20-1|-|TRBJ2-5
SAGNRGPQETQY
>TRBV12-3/TRBV12-4|-|TRBJ2-3
ASRPGLAGADTQY
>TRBV12-3/TRBV12-4|few|TRBJ2-3
ASSPPSGRAYTQY
>TRBV5-1|many|TRBJ2-3
ASSFGTQAGDTQY
>TRBV12-3/TRBV12-4|many|TRBJ2-5
ASSFSTETQY
>TRBV30|-|TRBJ2-3
ASRPGNTQY
>TRBV4-3|few|TRBJ1-1
ASSQGGQGAF
>TRBV10-3|-|TRBJ2-2
AISPGQDTGELF
>TRBV5-6|many|TRBJ2-2
ASSRRLAANTGELF
>TRBV10-3|many|TRBJ2-2
AISPAQQEVGELF
>TRBV6-1|many|TRBJ2-7
ASSSTSSSREQY
>TRBV7-2|-|TRBJ2-6
ASSLFTSGTGANVLT
>TRBV10-3|few|TRBJ2-1
AISRAGGALSYNEQF
>TRBV5-5|many|TRBJ2-1
ASSLAVYDLSNEQF
>TRBV29-1|few|TRBJ1-2
SVVDGSYGYT
>TRBV7-9|few|TRBJ2-5
ASRSTFTRLQETQY
>TRBV20-1|few|TRBJ2-3
SVQTVAGDTDTQY
>TRBV27|-|TRBJ1-2
ASPYRGDYGYT
>TRBV3-1|few|TRBJ2-1
ASSQELAGTKYNEQF
>TRBV6-1|-|TRBJ1-4
ASTLIRRANEKLF
>TRBV2|-|TRBJ2-3
ASSGTSRVSDTQY
>TRBV20-1|-|TRBJ2-4
SARGQNIQY
>TRBV11-2|-|TRBJ2-3
ASSSRGSAVTDTQY
>TRBV6-2/TRBV6-3|few|TRBJ2-5
ASSYSLRRVEETQY
>TRBV6-6|many|TRBJ2-1
ASSPHINEQF
>TRBV7-2|-|TRBJ1-2
ASSRKGYGYT
>TRBV7-3|-|TRBJ2-5
ASSLTGAGHRAETQY
>TRBV12-3/TRBV12-4|many|TRBJ2-7
ASNRGLSYEQY
>TRBV6-5|few|TRBJ2-5
ASTGTTQETQY
>TRBV10-2|-|TRBJ1-3
ASGEQGLSGNTIY
>TRBV28|-|TRBJ2-5
ASLRTGGRGQETQY
>TRBV3-1|few|TRBJ2-7
ASSQTTGDYEQY
>TRBV6-5|few|TRBJ2-7
ASKRPRGEQY
>TRBV15|-|TRBJ2-1
ATSRETSSHNEQF
>TRBV7-2|-|TRBJ2-1
ASSAGGVGTPNEQF
>TRBV5-5|few|TRBJ1-5
ASSPGTVNQPQH
>TRBV6-5|-|TRBJ2-5
ASSYSGFARGDETQY
>TRBV5-1|-|TRBJ2-7
ASSLAPDRGGIYEQY
>TRBV4-2|-|TRBJ2-1
ASSQTLHEQF
>TRBV5-4|once|TRBJ2-5
ASSSRLAGVEETQY
>TRBV27|-|TRBJ1-6
ASAGQGRVPLH
>TRBV7-8|few|TRBJ1-5
ASSSISNQPQH
>TRBV29-1|few|TRBJ1-2
SVEGIHGYT
>TRBV12-3/TRBV12-4|many|TRBJ1-2
ASRRGAASGYT
>TRBV20-1|few|TRBJ1-5
SAFQTSNQPQH
>TRBV28|few|TRBJ2-3
ASSLIDSTDTQY
>TRBV5-6|-|TRBJ1-2
ASSLVHREAHGYT
>TRBV7-9|-|TRBJ2-3
ASSLAHRVTDTQY
>TRBV30|-|TRBJ1-1
AWKTQGDTEAF
>TRBV10-3|-|TRBJ2-5
AISEGAGGQETQY
>TRBV20-1|-|TRBJ2-3
SAQIGTENTDTQY
>TRBV7-9|few|TRBJ2-1
ASRPPGLVGNEQF
>TRBV30|-|TRBJ1-1
AWSSGGGYTEAF
>TRBV29-1|-|TRBJ2-1
SVEPGTDEQF